This TCR beta chain is drawn from a study of technical replicates of blood from a few donors. CDR3 length: 14 amino acids. Trimming removed 4 bases from V and 7 bases from J; junction bases left unmatched: 11. Germline V gives CDR1 SGHNT, CDR2 YYREEE (reference sequence). Sequencing was performed with immunoSEQ multiplex PCR; in TCRdb, only in-frame clones are kept and a portion is missing. The data contain 45,000 to 55,000 clones, around 95% of them singletons. What was sequenced was T cells isolated from PBMCs. The chain employs TRBV5-4 and TRBJ2-7; 7 positions agree with TRBD2. This TCR was recovered from a human donor in good health. CDR3 coding DNA: TGTGCCAGCAGCCGTACTCTAGCGGCGGGGGAGCAGTACTTC. It encodes CASSRTLAAGEQYF.